One and the same sample provided the 4 T cell receptor beta chains below, sequenced in a study of blood T cell repertoires in COVID-19 (dated by TCRdb to between 2020 and 2021). The library was produced with the immunoSEQ multiplex PCR assay. TCRdb retrieved this table from immuneACCESS and kept in-frame rearrangements only. Not all clones are present; in checked studies, unresolved V genes account for under half, and no reason is known for the remainder. This sample gives tens of thousands of clones in total; 80% to 90% of them show up just once. The ten biggest clones cover about 5.5% of the sample. The source material was peripheral blood. The receptors here all came from a woman of 80 years or more with active or convalescent COVID-19.

The genes are TRBV7-8 and TRBJ1-2; a possible D gene is TRBD1 (6 bases). Germline V gene data show CDR1 as SGHVS and CDR2 as FQNEAQ. Trimming cost V 5 bases and J 2 bases, with 9 bases left between them. This CDR3 is 13 amino acids long. CDR3 nucleotides: TGTGCCAGCAGCCCCGGGACAAACTATGGCTACACCTTC. This gives the protein CASSPGTNYGYTF.

This chain links TRBV4-1 with TRBJ2-7, with 7 positions matching TRBD2. The J segment lost 1 base and the V segment lost 3 bases, leaving 9 bases of the junction unmatched. The germline CDR1 and CDR2 sequences are MGHRA and YSYEKL. The CDR3 is 16 residues long. The CDR3 nucleotides are TGCGCCAGCAGCCAGGGATCTCCTAGCGGTTCCTACGAGCAGTACTTC. Residues: CASSQGSPSGSYEQYF.

This clone was seen once. The chain uses TRBV2 and TRBJ2-7; D is possibly TRBD1 (7 bases). CDR1 is SNHLY, CDR2 FYNNEI, per germline. Between the trimmed V and J ends, which lost 3 bases and 6 bases, there was a span of 12 bases. The CDR3 length is 13 residues. For the CDR3, the DNA is TGTGCCAGCAGTGATCCAGGGGGAGGCGAGCAGTACTTC. Encoded protein: CASSDPGGGEQYF.

This chain links TRBV6-6 with TRBJ1-3; 8 nucleotides line up with TRBD1. Germline V gene data show CDR1 as MNHNY and CDR2 as SVGAGI (reference sequence). V gave up 6 bases and J gave up 4 bases; unmatched junction bases: 5. There are 14 residues in the CDR3. The CDR3 here is CASSRQGIGNTIYF. The CDR3 DNA is TGTGCCAGCAGCAGACAGGGGATCGGAAACACCATATATTTT.